The 2 T cell receptor beta chains reported below all come from one sample, sequenced in a study of post-analysis software for immune sequencing data. Broader study findings: Higher frequency in patients than in controls was seen for about five TRBV segments, with TRBV5-6, TRBV5-1 and TRBV20-1 among them.

Antigen specificity for these receptors is unknown. TCR beta cDNA libraries included unique molecular identifiers. TCRdb re-derived calls from the PCR reads in MiXCR, one entry per CDR3 protein. The table has 600,000 to 750,000 distinct CDR3 sequences, around 64% seen once. The sequenced sample consisted of blood. These receptors all come from a girl between 2 and 10 years old with multiple sclerosis.

This chain joins TRBV7-8 and TRBJ2-7; unclear D gene. The CDR3 has 14 amino acids. Germline CDR1 SGHVS, CDR2 FQNEAQ. V was cut by 6 bases and J by 4 bases, with 16 bases left in between. The CDR3 region has the DNA TGTGCCAGCAGATATATTGACTGGCCGTACGAGCAGTACTTC. Translated: CASRYIDWPYEQYF.

A single count supports this clonotype. CDR3 DNA: TGTGCCAGCAGCTCCCCCAGGCGCGGGAGATGGGCAGATACGCAGTATTTT. Protein: CASSSPRRGRWADTQYF. The V gene is TRBV7-2, the J gene TRBJ2-3; 7 bases match TRBD2. V was pared by 4 bases and J by 4 bases, with 14 bases of the junction left unmatched. Germline CDR1 SGHTA, CDR2 FQGNSA. This CDR3 has 17 amino acids.